This TCR beta chain was sequenced for a study of ipilimumab plus nivolumab after autologous stem cell transplantation. TCRdb's copy holds only in-frame clones and misses some; the assay was immunoSEQ multiplex PCR. The sample comprises about 19,000 clones, approximately 85% of which are singletons, and 6.5% to 7.5% rests with the top ten. Ipilimumab, 1 mg/kg, started 14 to 28 days after autologous transplant. The germline V gene has CDR1 MGHDK and CDR2 SYGVNS. The CDR3 runs to 14 residues. Trimming removed 1 base from V and 8 bases from J, with 9 bases in between. V usage is TRBV25-1 and J usage is TRBJ1-6; a weak D match, TRBD1 (6 bases). This receptor was taken from a male donor with diffuse large B-cell lymphoma. The sample in question was PBMCs, obtained in a trial of ipilimumab plus nivolumab as post-transplant consolidation. CDR3 sequence: CASSESQGHSPLHF. Here the CDR3 DNA reads TGTGCCAGCAGTGAATCACAGGGACATTCACCCCTCCACTTT.